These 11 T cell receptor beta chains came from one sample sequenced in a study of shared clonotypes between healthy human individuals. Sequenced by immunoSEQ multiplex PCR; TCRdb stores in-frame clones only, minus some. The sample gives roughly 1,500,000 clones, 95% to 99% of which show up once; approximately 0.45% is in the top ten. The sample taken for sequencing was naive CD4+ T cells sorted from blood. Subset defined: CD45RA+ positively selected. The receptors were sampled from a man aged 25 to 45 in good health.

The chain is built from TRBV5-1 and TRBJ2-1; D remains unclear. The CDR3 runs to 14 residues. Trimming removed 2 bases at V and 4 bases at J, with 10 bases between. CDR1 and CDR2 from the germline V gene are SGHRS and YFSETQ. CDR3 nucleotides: TGCGCCAGCAGCTTTTTATTAGAATACAATGAGCAGTTCTTC. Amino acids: CASSFLLEYNEQFF.

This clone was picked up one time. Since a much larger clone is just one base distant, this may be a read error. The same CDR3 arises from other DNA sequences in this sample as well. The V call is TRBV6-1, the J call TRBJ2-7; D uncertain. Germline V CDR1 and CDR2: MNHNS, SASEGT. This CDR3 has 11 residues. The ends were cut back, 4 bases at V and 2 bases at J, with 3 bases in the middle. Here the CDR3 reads CASSAPYEQYF. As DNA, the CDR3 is TGTGCCAGCAGTGCCCCCTACGAGCAGTACTTC.

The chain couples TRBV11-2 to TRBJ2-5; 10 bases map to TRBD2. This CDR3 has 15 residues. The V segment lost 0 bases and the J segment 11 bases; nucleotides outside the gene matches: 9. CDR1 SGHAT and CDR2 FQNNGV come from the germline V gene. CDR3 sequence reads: CASSLDVRTSGTQYF. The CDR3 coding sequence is TGTGCCAGCAGCTTAGACGTGAGGACTAGCGGAACTCAGTACTTC.

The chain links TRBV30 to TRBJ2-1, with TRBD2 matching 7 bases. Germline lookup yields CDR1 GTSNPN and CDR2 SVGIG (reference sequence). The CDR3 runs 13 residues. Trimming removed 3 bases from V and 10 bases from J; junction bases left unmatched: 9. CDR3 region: CAWRETSRGEQFF. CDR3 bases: TGTGCCTGGAGAGAGACTAGCCGGGGGGAGCAGTTCTTC.

The CDR3, as DNA: TGTGCCACCAGCAACCCCGGAAGAGGAGAGCAGTACTTC. The encoded protein is CATSNPGRGEQYF. This chain joins TRBV15 and TRBJ2-7; D is ambiguous. V was cut by 4 bases and J by 7 bases, with 14 bases left in between. The CDR3 is 13 amino acids. The germline gives CDR1 LNHNV, CDR2 YYDKDF (reference sequence). Looking up the rest from reference TRBV15 and TRBJ2-7 gives the full variable domain: DAMVIQNPRYQVTQFGKPVTLSCSQTLNHNVMYWYQQKSSQAPKLLFHYYDKDFNNEADTPDNFQSRRPNTSFCFLDIRSPGLGDTAMYLCATSNPGRGEQYFGPGTRLTVT.

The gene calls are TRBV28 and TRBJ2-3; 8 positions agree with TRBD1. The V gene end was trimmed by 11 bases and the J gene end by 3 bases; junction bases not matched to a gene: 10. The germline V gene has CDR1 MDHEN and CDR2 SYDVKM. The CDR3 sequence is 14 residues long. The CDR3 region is CAGGRDRSTDTQYF. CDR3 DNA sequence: TGTGCCGGAGGCCGGGACAGGTCGACAGATACGCAGTATTTT.

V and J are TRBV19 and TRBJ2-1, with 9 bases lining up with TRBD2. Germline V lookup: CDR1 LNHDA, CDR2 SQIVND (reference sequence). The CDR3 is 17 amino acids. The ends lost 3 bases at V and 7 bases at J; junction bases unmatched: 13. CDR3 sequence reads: CASSIVLDTSGLNEQFF. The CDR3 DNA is TGTGCCAGTAGTATTGTCCTCGATACTAGCGGGTTGAATGAGCAGTTCTTC.

In nucleotides, the CDR3 is TGTGCCAGCAGTGTAACGGGGCAAGAGACCCAGTACTTC. Translation gives CASSVTGQETQYF. V and J are TRBV6-1 and TRBJ2-5; D may be TRBD2 (5 bases). This CDR3 comprises 13 residues. V was clipped by 4 bases and J by 2 bases, with 8 bases between them. Germline V gene data show CDR1 as MNHNS and CDR2 as SASEGT.

The CDR3, as DNA: TGTGCCAGCAGCTTACCTAGCGGGGAACTCTACGAGCAGTACTTC. It encodes CASSLPSGELYEQYF. The chain has TRBV7-9 and TRBJ2-7, with 9 bases matching TRBD2. CDR1 and CDR2 (germline): SEHNR, FQNEAQ (reference sequence). Losses at the gene ends were 2 bases for V and 3 bases for J; bases not matched to a gene: 5. The CDR3 runs to 15 residues.

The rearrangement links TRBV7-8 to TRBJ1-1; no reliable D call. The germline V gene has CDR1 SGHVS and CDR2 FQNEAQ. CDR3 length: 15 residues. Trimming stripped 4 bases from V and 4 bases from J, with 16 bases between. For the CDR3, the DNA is TGTGCCAGCAGCTCAACCTCTTTGGCACCCACTGAAGCTTTCTTT. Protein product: CASSSTSLAPTEAFF.

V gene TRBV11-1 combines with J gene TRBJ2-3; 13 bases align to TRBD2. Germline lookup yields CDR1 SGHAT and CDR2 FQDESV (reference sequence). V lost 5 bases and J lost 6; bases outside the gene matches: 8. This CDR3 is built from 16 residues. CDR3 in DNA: TGTGCCAGCAGCAAGGGACTAGCGGGGCCGCACGATACGCAGTATTTT. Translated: CASSKGLAGPHDTQYF.